This is a list of T cell receptor beta chains from one sample in a study of human T cells and chemical hapten exposure. TCRdb passed the RACE reads through MiXCR, listing each CDR3 protein once. Seen here are about 95,000 distinct CDR3 sequences, 10% to 12% observed once, and the top ten hold approximately 3.4%. The material sequenced was whole blood, taken in connection with sensitization to the hapten diphenylcyclopropenone (DPC). The source of these receptors is a middle-aged woman with alopecia areata. Some clones in this sample may be carry-over from other donors' samples. CDR3s include the opening cysteine and the closing phenylalanine or tryptophan. D genes are given only for firm matches. The size field is filled for only some rows; it gives once, few, many or a size class.

j_call d_call clone_size v_call cdr3_aa cdr3_nt
TRBJ1-4 - many TRBV19 CASTATRANEKLFF TGTGCCAGTACCGCCACTCGGGCTAATGAAAAACTGTTTTTT
TRBJ2-7 TRBD2 - TRBV6-2/TRBV6-3 CASSFPGLSSEQYF TGTGCCAGCAGTTTCCCGGGACTATCAAGCGAGCAGTACTTC
TRBJ1-1 - many TRBV12-3/TRBV12-4 CASSFGMNTEAFF TGTGCCAGCAGTTTCGGCATGAACACTGAAGCTTTCTTT
TRBJ2-1 - many TRBV11-2 CASSAGMSSNEQFF TGTGCCAGCTCCGCGGGCATGTCCTCCAATGAGCAGTTCTTC
TRBJ1-1 - few TRBV7-8 CACWAENTEAFF TGTGCCTGCTGGGCGGAGAACACTGAAGCTTTCTTT
TRBJ2-7 - many TRBV3-1 CASSLRGEQYF TGTGCCAGCAGCCTCCGCGGGGAGCAGTACTTC
TRBJ2-5 - few TRBV12-3/TRBV12-4 CASSLRNQETQYF TGTGCCAGCAGTCTCAGGAATCAAGAGACCCAGTACTTC
TRBJ2-1 - - TRBV19 CASTPPGGRMGNEQFF TGTGCCAGTACACCACCTGGGGGAAGGATGGGGAATGAGCAGTTCTTC
TRBJ2-2 TRBD2 - TRBV2 CASSPHSGRAYGGELFF TGTGCCAGCAGTCCCCATAGCGGGAGGGCCTATGGCGGGGAGCTGTTTTTT
TRBJ2-4 - - TRBV28 CASSLGGMGKNIQYF TGTGCCAGCAGTTTGGGCGGCATGGGCAAAAACATTCAGTACTTC
TRBJ2-1 - - TRBV6-5 CASSPLYALLPEGRSYNEQFF TGTGCCAGCAGTCCTCTCTATGCCCTCCTTCCGGAGGGCCGTTCCTACAATGAGCAGTTCTTC
TRBJ2-7 - many TRBV7-6 CASSLYLTSRGEQYF TGTGCCAGCAGCTTATACCTTACTAGCCGGGGGGAGCAGTACTTC
TRBJ2-5 TRBD2 many TRBV7-2 CASSFGAGGGETQYF TGTGCCAGCAGCTTTGGTGCGGGAGGTGGAGAGACCCAGTACTTC
TRBJ2-7 TRBD2 many TRBV20-1 CSGTSGGEVQYF TGCAGTGGGACTAGCGGGGGGGAAGTGCAGTACTTC
TRBJ2-4 TRBD1 - TRBV4-3 CASSRAVADRAPAKNIQYF TGCGCCAGCAGCCGAGCTGTAGCCGACAGGGCCCCCGCCAAAAACATTCAGTACTTC
TRBJ2-7 - many TRBV2 CASSGSRPGEQYF TGTGCCAGCAGCGGGAGCCGACCCGGGGAGCAGTACTTC
TRBJ1-6 - many TRBV2 CASSSGTAHSPLHF TGTGCCAGCAGCTCCGGGACGGCTCATTCACCCCTCCACTTT
TRBJ2-2 - many TRBV2 CASRLDTGELFF TGTGCCAGCCGACTAGACACCGGGGAGCTGTTTTTT
TRBJ2-1 TRBD2 few TRBV29-1 CSVEETSVEQFF TGCAGCGTTGAAGAGACTAGCGTTGAGCAGTTCTTC
TRBJ1-6 - many TRBV7-3 CASSLDGSPLHF TGTGCCAGCAGCTTAGATGGTTCACCCCTCCACTTT
TRBJ2-5 - few TRBV20-1 CSATSTGIETQYF TGCAGTGCTACAAGCACAGGGATCGAGACCCAGTACTTC
TRBJ1-2 TRBD1 - TRBV7-9 CASSLGQGWYGYTF TGTGCCAGCAGCTTGGGACAGGGTTGGTATGGCTACACCTTC
TRBJ2-2 - few TRBV3-1 CASSPRGLNTGELFF TGTGCCAGCAGCCCGCGTGGACTCAACACCGGGGAGCTGTTTTTT
TRBJ2-1 TRBD2 few TRBV6-2/TRBV6-3 CASSSGGAGDNEQFF TGTGCCAGCAGCTCCGGGGGAGCGGGGGATAATGAGCAGTTCTTC
TRBJ2-2 TRBD2 few TRBV3-1 CASSQRGLAGPGTGELFF TGTGCCAGCAGCCAAAGGGGACTAGCGGGACCGGGCACCGGGGAGCTGTTTTTT
TRBJ1-4 TRBD1 few TRBV24-1 CATSRTGGTNEKLFF TGTGCCACCAGCCGGACAGGGGGGACTAATGAAAAACTGTTTTTT
TRBJ2-2 - - TRBV6-2/TRBV6-3 CASTHGSYAGELFF TGTGCCAGCACCCACGGGAGTTATGCCGGGGAGCTGTTTTTT
TRBJ2-1 - - TRBV20-1 CSAITGLSSSYNEQFF TGCAGTGCTATTACGGGACTTTCTTCCTCCTACAATGAGCAGTTCTTC
TRBJ2-3 - few TRBV12-3/TRBV12-4 CASSLGDRTDTQYF TGTGCCAGCAGTTTAGGGGATCGCACAGATACGCAGTATTTT
TRBJ1-5 - many TRBV2 CASSVQGRNQPQHF TGTGCCAGCAGCGTTCAAGGGCGTAATCAGCCCCAGCATTTT
TRBJ1-1 - few TRBV6-5 CASIPPGAKHTEAFF TGTGCCAGCATCCCCCCCGGGGCTAAGCATACTGAAGCTTTCTTT
TRBJ1-1 - many TRBV7-9 CASSLGGQNTEAFF TGTGCCAGCAGCTTAGGGGGGCAGAACACTGAAGCTTTCTTT
TRBJ2-1 TRBD2 few TRBV28 CASSSTSGRYYNEQFF TGTGCCAGCAGCTCGACTAGCGGGAGGTACTACAATGAGCAGTTCTTC
TRBJ1-2 TRBD1 few TRBV30 CAWRETGGAGYTF TGTGCCTGGAGAGAGACAGGGGGTGCTGGCTACACCTTC
TRBJ2-5 - - TRBV4-2 CASSPPGQQETQYF TGTGCCAGCAGCCCGCCGGGGCAACAAGAGACCCAGTACTTC
TRBJ1-6 - many TRBV29-1 CSTREGANSPLHF TGCAGCACCCGGGAGGGTGCGAATTCACCCCTCCACTTT
TRBJ1-2 - - TRBV30 CAWSQPGHHYGYTF TGTGCCTGGAGTCAGCCCGGGCACCACTATGGCTACACCTTC
TRBJ2-1 - - TRBV20-1 CSARMDLTQFF TGCAGTGCTAGAATGGACCTAACCCAGTTCTTC
TRBJ2-1 - - TRBV29-1 CSVEKNEQFF TGCAGCGTTGAAAAGAACGAGCAGTTCTTC
TRBJ2-4 - many TRBV28 CASSLYELAAKNIQYF TGTGCCAGCAGTTTATACGAGTTGGCAGCCAAAAACATTCAGTACTTC
TRBJ1-1 - many TRBV7-8 CASSLMGYTEAFF TGTGCCAGCAGCCTGATGGGGTACACTGAAGCTTTCTTT
TRBJ2-1 TRBD2 many TRBV7-2 CASSWTSASSYNEQFF TGTGCCAGCAGCTGGACTAGCGCAAGCTCCTACAATGAGCAGTTCTTC
TRBJ1-1 - - TRBV20-1 CSARDRGRDAQNTEAFF TGCAGTGCTAGAGATCGCGGCAGGGATGCCCAAAACACTGAAGCTTTCTTT
TRBJ2-3 - few TRBV29-1 CSVVGPSTDTQYF TGCAGCGTTGTTGGCCCCAGCACAGATACGCAGTATTTT
TRBJ2-7 TRBD1 - TRBV7-2 CASSTRTGAEYEQYF TGTGCCAGCAGCACCCGGACAGGGGCGGAATACGAGCAGTACTTC
TRBJ1-2 TRBD1 - TRBV6-5 CASRIQGAITVGYTF TGTGCCAGCAGAATCCAGGGGGCAATTACTGTAGGCTACACCTTC
TRBJ2-1 - - TRBV28 CASSSSGLGSGDEQFF TGTGCCAGCAGTTCCTCGGGACTGGGGTCGGGCGATGAGCAGTTCTTC
TRBJ2-1 - few TRBV4-3 CASSLSTTGSYNEQFF TGCGCCAGCAGCCTCTCGACTACAGGTTCCTACAATGAGCAGTTCTTC
TRBJ2-7 - few TRBV29-1 CSVRAGTPKREQYF TGCAGCGTGAGGGCCGGGACTCCCAAACGCGAGCAGTACTTC
TRBJ2-2 - many TRBV7-8 CASSLDAGMTNTGELFF TGTGCCAGCAGCTTAGACGCGGGAATGACGAACACCGGGGAGCTGTTTTTT
TRBJ2-7 - many TRBV6-2/TRBV6-3 CASSRSSMEQYF TGTGCCAGCAGCCGGAGCTCGATGGAGCAGTACTTC
TRBJ2-2 - - TRBV5-6 CASSFLRGGELFF TGTGCCAGCAGCTTTTTGCGGGGCGGGGAGCTGTTTTTT
TRBJ2-1 - few TRBV7-6 CASSPSVRTTILSSYNEQFF TGTGCCAGCAGCCCAAGCGTCCGGACAACGATATTGAGCTCCTACAATGAGCAGTTCTTC
TRBJ1-4 - - TRBV29-1 CSVDSRAGEKLFF TGCAGCGTTGATTCCAGGGCCGGTGAAAAACTGTTTTTT
TRBJ2-7 - many TRBV28 CASSLTSYEQYF TGTGCCAGCAGCCTAACTTCCTACGAGCAGTACTTC